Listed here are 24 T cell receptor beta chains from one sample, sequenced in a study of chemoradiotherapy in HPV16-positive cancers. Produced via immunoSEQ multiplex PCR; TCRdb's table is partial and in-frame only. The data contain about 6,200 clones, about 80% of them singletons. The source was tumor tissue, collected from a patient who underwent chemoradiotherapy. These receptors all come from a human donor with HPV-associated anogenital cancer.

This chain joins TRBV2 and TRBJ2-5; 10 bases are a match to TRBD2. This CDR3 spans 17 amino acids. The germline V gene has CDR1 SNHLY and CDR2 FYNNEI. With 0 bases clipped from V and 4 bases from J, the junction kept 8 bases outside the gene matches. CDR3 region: CASSEARSGGARETQYF. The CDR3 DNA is TGTGCCAGCAGTGAAGCGCGAAGCGGGGGGGCACGAGAGACCCAGTACTTC.

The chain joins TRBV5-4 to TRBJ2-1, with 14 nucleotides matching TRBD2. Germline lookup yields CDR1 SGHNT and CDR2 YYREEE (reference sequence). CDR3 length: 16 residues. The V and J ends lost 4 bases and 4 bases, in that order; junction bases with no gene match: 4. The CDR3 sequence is CASSERTSGRYNEQFF. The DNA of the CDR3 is TGTGCCAGCAGCGAAAGGACTAGCGGGAGGTACAATGAGCAGTTCTTC.

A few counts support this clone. CDR3 in DNA: TGTGCCAGCACCCGGGGGGATGGCTACACCTTC. It yields the protein CASTRGDGYTF. The chain joins TRBV2 to TRBJ1-2; possibly TRBD1 for D (5 bases). The CDR3 consists of 11 residues. Trimming removed 7 bases at V and 6 bases at J, with 9 bases between. From germline, CDR1 is SNHLY and CDR2 FYNNEI.

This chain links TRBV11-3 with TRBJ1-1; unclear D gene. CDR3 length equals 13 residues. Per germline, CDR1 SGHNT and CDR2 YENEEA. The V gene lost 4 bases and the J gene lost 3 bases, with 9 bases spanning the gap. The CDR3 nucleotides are TGTGCCAGCAGCTACAACGCTTACACTGAAGCTTTCTTT. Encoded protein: CASSYNAYTEAFF.

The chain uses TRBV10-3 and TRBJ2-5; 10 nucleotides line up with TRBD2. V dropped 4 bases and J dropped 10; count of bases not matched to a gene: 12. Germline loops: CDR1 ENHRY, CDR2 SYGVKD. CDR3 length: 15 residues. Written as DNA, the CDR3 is TGTGCCATCAGTGGAAGAGGACTAGCGGAAGGGAGCCAGTACTTC. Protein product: CAISGRGLAEGSQYF.

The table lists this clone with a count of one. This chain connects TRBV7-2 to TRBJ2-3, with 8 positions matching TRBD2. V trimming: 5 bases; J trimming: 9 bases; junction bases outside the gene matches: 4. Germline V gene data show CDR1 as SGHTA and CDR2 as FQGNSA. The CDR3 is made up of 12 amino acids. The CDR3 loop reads CASSQSGGTQYF. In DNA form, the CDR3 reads TGTGCCAGCAGCCAAAGCGGGGGAACGCAGTATTTT.

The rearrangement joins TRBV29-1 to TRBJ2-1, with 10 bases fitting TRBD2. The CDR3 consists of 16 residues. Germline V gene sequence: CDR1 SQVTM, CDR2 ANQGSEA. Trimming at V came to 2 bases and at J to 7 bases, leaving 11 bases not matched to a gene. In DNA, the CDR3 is TGCAGCGTTGAATTAGGAGCGGGAGGGTTTTTAAATGAGCAGTTCTTC. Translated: CSVELGAGGFLNEQFF.

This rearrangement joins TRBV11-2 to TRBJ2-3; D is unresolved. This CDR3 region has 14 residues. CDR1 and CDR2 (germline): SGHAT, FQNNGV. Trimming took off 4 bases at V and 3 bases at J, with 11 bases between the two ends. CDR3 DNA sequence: TGTGCCAGCAGCTCCTTACACGGAACAGATACGCAGTATTTT. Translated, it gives CASSSLHGTDTQYF.

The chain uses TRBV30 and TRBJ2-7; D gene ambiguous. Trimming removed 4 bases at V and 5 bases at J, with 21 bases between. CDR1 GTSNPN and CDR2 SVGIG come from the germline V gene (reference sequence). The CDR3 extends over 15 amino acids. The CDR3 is CAWTRKDTSLNEQYF. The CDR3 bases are TGTGCCTGGACACGGAAGGATACCTCTCTTAACGAGCAGTACTTC.

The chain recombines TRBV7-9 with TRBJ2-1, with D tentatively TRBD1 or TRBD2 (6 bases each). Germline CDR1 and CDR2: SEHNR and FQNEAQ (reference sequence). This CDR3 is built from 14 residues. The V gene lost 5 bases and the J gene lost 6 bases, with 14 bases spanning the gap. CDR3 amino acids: CASSPPGGFNEQFF. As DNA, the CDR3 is TGTGCCAGCAGCCCCCCCGGGGGCTTCAATGAGCAGTTCTTC.

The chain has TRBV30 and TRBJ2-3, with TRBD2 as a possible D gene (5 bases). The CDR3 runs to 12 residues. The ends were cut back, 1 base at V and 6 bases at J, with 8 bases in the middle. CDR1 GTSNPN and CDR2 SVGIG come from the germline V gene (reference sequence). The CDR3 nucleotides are TGTGCCTGGAGTGGCGGGCGCGATACGCAGTATTTT. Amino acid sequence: CAWSGGRDTQYF.

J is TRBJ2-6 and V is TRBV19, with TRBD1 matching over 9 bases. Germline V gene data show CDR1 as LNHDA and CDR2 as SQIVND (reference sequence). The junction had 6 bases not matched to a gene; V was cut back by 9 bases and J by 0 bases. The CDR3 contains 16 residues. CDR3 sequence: CASRDRAGSGANVLTF. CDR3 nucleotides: TGTGCCAGCAGGGACAGGGCTGGCTCTGGGGCCAACGTCCTGACTTTC.

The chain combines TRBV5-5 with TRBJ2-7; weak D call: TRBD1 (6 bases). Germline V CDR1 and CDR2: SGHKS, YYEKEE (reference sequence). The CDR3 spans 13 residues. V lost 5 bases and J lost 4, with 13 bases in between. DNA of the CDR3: TGTGCCAGCAGTTCAGGGGACCGATACGAGCAGTACTTC. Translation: CASSSGDRYEQYF.

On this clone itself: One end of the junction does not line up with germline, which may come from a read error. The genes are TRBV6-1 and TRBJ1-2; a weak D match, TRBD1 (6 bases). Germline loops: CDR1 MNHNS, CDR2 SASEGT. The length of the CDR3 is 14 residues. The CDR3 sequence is CASIEQGANYGYTF. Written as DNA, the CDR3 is TGTGCCAGCATTGAACAGGGAGCTAACTATGGCTACACCTTC.

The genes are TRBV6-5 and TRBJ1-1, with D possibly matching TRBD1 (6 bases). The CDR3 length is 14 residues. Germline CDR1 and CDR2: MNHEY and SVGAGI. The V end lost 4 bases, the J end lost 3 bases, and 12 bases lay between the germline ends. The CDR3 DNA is TGTGCCAGCAGTTCAGGGGAAACGGACACTGAAGCTTTCTTT. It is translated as CASSSGETDTEAFF.

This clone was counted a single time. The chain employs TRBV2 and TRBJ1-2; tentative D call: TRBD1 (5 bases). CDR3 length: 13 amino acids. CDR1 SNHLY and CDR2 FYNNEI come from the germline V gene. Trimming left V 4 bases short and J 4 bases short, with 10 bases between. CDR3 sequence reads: CASSGAGRYGYTF. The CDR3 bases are TGTGCCAGCAGTGGGGCAGGGCGCTATGGCTACACCTTC.

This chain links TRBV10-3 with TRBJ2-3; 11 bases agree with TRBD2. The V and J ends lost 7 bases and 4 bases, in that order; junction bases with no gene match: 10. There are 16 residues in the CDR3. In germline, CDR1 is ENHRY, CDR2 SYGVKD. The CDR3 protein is CAITPGSGRGSDTQYF. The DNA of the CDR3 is TGTGCCATCACCCCGGGTAGCGGGAGGGGGTCAGATACGCAGTATTTT.

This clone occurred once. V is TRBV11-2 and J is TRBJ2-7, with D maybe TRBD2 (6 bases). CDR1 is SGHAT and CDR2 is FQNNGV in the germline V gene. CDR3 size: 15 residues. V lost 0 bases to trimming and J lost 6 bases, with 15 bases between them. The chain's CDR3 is CASSLEGGIKFEQYF. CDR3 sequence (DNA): TGTGCCAGCAGCTTAGAGGGCGGGATAAAGTTCGAGCAGTACTTC.

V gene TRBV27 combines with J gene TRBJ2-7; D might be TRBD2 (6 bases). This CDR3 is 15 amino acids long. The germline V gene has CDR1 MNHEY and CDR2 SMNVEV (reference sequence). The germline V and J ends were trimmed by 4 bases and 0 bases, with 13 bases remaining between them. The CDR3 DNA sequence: TGTGCCAGCAGTTCCCGGGACTCTTTCTCCTACGAGCAGTACTTC. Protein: CASSSRDSFSYEQYF.

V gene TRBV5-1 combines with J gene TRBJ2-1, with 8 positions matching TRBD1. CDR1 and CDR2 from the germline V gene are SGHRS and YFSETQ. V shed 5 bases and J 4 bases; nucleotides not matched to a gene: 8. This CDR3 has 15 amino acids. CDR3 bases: TGCGCCAGCAGTTCGACAGGGGAAGGGTACAATGAGCAGTTCTTC. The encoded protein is CASSSTGEGYNEQFF.

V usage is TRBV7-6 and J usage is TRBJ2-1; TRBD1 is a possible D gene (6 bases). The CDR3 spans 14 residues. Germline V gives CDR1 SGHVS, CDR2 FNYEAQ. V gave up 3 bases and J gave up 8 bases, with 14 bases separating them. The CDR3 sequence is CASSLRQVDDEQFF. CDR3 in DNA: TGTGCCAGCAGCTTGAGACAGGTTGACGATGAGCAGTTCTTC.

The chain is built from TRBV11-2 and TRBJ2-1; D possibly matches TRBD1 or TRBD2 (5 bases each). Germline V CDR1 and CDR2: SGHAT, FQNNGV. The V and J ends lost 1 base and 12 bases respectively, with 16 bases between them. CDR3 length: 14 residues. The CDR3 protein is CASSLGGAGGGQFF. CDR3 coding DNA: TGTGCCAGCAGCTTAGGTGGGGCCGGTGGAGGGCAGTTCTTC.

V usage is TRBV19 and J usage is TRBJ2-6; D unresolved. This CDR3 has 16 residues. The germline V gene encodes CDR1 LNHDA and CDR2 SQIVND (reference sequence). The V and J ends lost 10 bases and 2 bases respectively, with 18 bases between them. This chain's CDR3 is CATGRVISAGANVLTF. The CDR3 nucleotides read TGTGCCACCGGTCGGGTTATAAGTGCTGGGGCCAACGTCCTGACTTTC.

CDR3 bases: TGCGCCAGCAGCTTGGACGGTAACACCGGGGAGCTGTTTTTT. This sequence encodes CASSLDGNTGELFF. This chain joins TRBV5-1 and TRBJ2-2; D ambiguous. This CDR3 has 14 residues. Trimming cost V 0 bases and J 2 bases, with 5 bases left between them. Germline CDR1 is SGHRS and CDR2 is YFSETQ.